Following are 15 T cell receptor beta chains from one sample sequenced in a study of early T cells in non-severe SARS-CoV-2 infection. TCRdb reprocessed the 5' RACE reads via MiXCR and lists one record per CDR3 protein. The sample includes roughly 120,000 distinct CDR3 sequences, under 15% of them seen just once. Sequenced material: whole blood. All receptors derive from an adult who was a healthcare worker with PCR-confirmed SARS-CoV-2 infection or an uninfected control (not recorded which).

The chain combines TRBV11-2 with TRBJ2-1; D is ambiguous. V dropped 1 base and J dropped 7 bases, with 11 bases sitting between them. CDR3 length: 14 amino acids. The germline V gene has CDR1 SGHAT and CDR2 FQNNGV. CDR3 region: CASSLGLPGNEQFF. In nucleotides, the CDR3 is TGTGCCAGCAGCTTAGGTCTCCCAGGTAATGAGCAGTTCTTC.

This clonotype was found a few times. The CDR3 DNA follows: TGTGCCAGCAGCCAAGATTTGGAGCAGTACTTC. It is translated as CASSQDLEQYF. The gene calls are TRBV14 and TRBJ2-7; D gene ambiguous. Germline V gene data show CDR1 as SGHDN and CDR2 as FVKESK. The ends were cut back, 0 bases at V and 7 bases at J, with 4 bases in the middle. The CDR3 length is 11 residues.

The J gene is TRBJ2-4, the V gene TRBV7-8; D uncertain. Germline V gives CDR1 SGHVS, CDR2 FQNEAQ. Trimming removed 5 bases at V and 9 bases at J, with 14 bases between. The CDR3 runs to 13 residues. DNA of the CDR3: TGTGCCAGCAGCCCCCAACCCCTGGGCATTCAGTACTTC. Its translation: CASSPQPLGIQYF.

This CDR3 is CASSLILAGDNYEQYF. CDR3 in DNA: TGCGCCAGCAGCTTAATACTAGCGGGGGACAACTACGAGCAGTACTTC. The genes are TRBV5-1 and TRBJ2-7; 11 positions match TRBD2. Germline trimming cut 2 bases from V and 3 bases from J; bases unmatched to any gene: 7. This CDR3 is built from 16 residues. The V gene's germline CDR1 is SGHRS and CDR2 YFSETQ.

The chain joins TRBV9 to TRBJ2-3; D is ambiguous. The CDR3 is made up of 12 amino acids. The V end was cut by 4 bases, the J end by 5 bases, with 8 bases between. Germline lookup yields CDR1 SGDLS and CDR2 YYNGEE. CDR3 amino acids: CASSPSEDTQYF. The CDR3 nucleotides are TGTGCCAGCAGCCCTAGTGAAGATACGCAGTATTTT. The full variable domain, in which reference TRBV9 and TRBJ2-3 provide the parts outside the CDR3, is DSGVTQTPKHLITATGQRVTLRCSPRSGDLSVYWYQQSLDQGLQFLIQYYNGEERAKGNILERFSAQQFPDLHSELNLSSLELGDSALYFCASSPSEDTQYFGPGTRLTVL.

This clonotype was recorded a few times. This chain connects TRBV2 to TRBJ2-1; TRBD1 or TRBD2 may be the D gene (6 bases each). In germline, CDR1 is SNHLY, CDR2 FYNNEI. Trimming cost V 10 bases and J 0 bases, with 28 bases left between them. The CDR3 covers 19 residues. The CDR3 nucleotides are TGTGCCACCCTCCCGCCGGGGGCAAGTCCGTTAAGCTCCTACAATGAGCAGTTCTTC. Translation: CATLPPGASPLSSYNEQFF.

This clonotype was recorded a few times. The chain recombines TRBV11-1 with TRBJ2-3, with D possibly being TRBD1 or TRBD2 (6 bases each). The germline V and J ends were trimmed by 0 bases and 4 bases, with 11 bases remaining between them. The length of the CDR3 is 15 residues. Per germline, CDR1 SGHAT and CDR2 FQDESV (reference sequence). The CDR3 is CASSLAKGGPDTQYF. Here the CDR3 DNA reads TGTGCCAGCAGCTTAGCCAAAGGGGGGCCAGATACGCAGTATTTT.

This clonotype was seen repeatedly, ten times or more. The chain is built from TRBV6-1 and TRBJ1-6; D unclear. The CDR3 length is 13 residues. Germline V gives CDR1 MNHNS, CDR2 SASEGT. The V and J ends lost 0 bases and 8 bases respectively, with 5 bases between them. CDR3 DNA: TGTGCCAGCAGTGAAGCGTCAGATTCACCCCTCCACTTT. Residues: CASSEASDSPLHF.

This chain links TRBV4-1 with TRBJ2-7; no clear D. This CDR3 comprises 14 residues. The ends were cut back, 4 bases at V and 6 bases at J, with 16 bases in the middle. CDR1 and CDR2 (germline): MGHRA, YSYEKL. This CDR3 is CASSLSTSLAEQYF. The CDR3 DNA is TGCGCCAGCAGCCTCTCCACATCTCTGGCCGAGCAGTACTTC.

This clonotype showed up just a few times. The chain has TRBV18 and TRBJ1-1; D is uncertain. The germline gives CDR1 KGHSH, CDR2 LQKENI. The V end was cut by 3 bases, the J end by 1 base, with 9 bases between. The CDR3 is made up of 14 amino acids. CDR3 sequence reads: CASSPPTGNTEAFF. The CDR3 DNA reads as TGTGCCAGCTCACCCCCAACGGGGAACACTGAAGCTTTCTTT.

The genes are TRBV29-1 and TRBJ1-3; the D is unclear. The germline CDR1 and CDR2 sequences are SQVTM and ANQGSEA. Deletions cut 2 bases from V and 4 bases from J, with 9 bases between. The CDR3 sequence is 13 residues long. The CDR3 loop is CSVESPPGNTIYF. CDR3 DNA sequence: TGCAGCGTTGAATCCCCCCCCGGAAACACCATATATTTT.

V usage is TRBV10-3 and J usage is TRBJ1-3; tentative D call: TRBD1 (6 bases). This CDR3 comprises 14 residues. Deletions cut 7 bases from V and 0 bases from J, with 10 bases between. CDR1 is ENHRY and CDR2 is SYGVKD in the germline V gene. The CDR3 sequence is CAITSDSSGNTIYF. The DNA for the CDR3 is TGTGCCATCACCTCGGACAGCTCTGGAAACACCATATATTTT.

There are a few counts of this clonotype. CDR3: CASSEVQGTGELFF. For the CDR3, the DNA is TGTGCCAGCAGTGAAGTTCAGGGGACCGGGGAGCTGTTTTTT. The V gene is TRBV2, the J gene TRBJ2-2; TRBD1 might be the D (6 bases). This CDR3 has 14 residues. Germline CDR1 SNHLY, CDR2 FYNNEI. Trimming shortened V by 1 base and J by 5 bases, and 8 bases separated the two germline ends.

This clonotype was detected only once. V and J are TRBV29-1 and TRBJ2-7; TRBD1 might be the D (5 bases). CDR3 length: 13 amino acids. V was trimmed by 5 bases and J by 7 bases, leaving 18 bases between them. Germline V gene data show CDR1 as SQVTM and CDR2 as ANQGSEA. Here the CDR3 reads CSVRTQPRGEQYF. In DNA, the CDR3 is TGCAGCGTTAGGACACAACCAAGGGGAGAGCAGTACTTC.

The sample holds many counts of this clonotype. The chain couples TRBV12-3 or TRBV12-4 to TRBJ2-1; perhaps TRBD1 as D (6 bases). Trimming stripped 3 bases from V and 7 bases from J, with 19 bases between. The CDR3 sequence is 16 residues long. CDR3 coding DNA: TGTGCCAGCAGTTTCGGTACAGGGATCTTGGGGAATGAGCAGTTCTTC. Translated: CASSFGTGILGNEQFF.